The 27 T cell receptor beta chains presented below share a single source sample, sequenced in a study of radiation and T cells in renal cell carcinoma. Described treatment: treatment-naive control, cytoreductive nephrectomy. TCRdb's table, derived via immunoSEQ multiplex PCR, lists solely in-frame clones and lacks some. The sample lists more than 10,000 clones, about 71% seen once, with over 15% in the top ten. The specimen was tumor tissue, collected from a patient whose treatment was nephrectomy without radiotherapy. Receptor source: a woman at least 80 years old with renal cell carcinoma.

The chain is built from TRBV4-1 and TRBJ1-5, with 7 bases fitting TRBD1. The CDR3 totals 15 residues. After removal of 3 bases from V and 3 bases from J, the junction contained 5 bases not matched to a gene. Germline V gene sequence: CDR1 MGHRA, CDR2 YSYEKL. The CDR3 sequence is CASSHAGGFNQPQHF. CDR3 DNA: TGCGCCAGCAGCCATGCAGGGGGTTTCAATCAGCCCCAGCATTTT.

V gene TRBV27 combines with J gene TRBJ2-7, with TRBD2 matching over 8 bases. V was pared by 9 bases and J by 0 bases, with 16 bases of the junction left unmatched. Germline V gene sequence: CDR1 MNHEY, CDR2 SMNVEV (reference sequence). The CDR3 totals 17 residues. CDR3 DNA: TGTGCCAGAGACCGACGCCGGTTAGCGGGGTCCTCCTACGAGCAGTACGTC. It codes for CARDRRRLAGSSYEQYV.

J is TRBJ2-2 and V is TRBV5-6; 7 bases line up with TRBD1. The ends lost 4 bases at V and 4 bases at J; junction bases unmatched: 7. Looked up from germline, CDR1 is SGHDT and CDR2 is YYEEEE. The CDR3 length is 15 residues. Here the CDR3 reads CASSRTGATTGELFF. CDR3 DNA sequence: TGTGCCAGCAGCAGAACAGGGGCCACCACCGGGGAGCTGTTTTTT.

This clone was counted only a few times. The CDR3 DNA reads TGTGCCACCGCAGAGAGGAATGAGCAGTTCTTC. Amino acids: CATAERNEQFF. V is TRBV10-3 and J is TRBJ2-1; D gene uncertain. The CDR3 totals 11 residues. In germline, CDR1 is ENHRY, CDR2 SYGVKD. Between the trimmed V and J ends, which lost 10 bases and 7 bases, there was a span of 11 bases.

The CDR3: CASSLVGQGGAFF. DNA of the CDR3: TGTGCCAGCAGCTTAGTAGGACAGGGGGGAGCTTTCTTT. The chain couples TRBV7-2 to TRBJ1-1; TRBD1 aligns across 10 bases. J gave up 10 bases and V 1 base, and 3 bases lay outside the gene matches. The CDR3 loop spans 13 amino acids. The germline CDR1 and CDR2 sequences are SGHTA and FQGNSA.

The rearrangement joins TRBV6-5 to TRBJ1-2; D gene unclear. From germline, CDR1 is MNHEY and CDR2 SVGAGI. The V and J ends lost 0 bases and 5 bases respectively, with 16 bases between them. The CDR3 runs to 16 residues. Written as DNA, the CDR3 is TGTGCCAGCAGTTACTCTCGTGATGGTTTGTGGTATGGCTACACCTTC. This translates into CASSYSRDGLWYGYTF.

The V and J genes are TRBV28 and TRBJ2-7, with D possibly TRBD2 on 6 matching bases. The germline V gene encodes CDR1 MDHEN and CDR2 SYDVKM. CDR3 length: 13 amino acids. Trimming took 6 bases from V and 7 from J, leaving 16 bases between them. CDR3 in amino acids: CASSGGSVFEQYV. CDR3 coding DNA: TGTGCCAGCAGCGGGGGAAGCGTCTTTGAGCAGTACGTC.

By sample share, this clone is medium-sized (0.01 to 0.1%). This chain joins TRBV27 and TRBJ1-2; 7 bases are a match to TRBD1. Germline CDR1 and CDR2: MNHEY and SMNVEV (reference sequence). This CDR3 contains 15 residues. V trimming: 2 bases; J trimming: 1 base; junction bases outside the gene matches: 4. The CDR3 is CASSLMTGNNYGYTF. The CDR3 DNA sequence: TGTGCCAGCAGTTTAATGACAGGGAATAACTATGGCTACACCTTC.

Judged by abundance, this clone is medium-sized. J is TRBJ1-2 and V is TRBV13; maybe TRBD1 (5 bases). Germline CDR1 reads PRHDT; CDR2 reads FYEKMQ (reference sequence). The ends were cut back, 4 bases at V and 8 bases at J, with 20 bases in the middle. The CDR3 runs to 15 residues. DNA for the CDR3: TGTGCCAGCAGCTCCGGGAAGCAGGGTGCGGGGGGCTACACCTTC. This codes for CASSSGKQGAGGYTF.

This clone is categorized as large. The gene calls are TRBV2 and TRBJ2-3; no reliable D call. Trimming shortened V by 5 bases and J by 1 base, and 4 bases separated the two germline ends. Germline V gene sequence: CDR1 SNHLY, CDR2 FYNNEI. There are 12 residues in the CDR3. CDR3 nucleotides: TGTGCCAGCAGTAGCGGCACAGATACGCAGTATTTT. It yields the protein CASSSGTDTQYF.

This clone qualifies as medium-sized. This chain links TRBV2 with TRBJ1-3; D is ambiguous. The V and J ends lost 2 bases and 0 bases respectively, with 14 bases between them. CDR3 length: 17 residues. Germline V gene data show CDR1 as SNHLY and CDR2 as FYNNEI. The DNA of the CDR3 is TGTGCCAGCAGTGAACATCCGGGCCAATACTCTGGAAACACCATATATTTT. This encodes CASSEHPGQYSGNTIYF.

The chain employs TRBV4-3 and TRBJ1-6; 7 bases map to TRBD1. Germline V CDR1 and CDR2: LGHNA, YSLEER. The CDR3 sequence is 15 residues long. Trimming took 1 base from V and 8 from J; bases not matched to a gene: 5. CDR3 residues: CASSQADRVDSPLHF. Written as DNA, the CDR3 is TGCGCCAGCAGCCAAGCCGACAGGGTAGATTCACCCCTCCACTTT.

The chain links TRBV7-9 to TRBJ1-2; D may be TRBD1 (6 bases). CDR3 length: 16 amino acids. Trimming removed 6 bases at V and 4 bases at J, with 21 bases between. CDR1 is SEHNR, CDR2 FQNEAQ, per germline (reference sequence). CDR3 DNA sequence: TGTGCCAGCAGTGAAGCGAAGGCAGGGGCCGGCTATGGCTACACCTTC. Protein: CASSEAKAGAGYGYTF.

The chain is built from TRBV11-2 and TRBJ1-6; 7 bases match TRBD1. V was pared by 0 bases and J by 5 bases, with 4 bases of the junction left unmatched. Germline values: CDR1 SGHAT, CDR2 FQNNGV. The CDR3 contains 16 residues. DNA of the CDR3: TGTGCCAGCAGCTTAGAGCGCAGGGGGAATAATTCACCCCTCCACTTT. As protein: CASSLERRGNNSPLHF.

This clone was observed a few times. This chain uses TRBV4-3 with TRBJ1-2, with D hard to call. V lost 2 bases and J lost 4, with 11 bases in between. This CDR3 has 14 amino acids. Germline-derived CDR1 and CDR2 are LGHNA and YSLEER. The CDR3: CASSQLTQTYGYTF. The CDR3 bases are TGCGCCAGCAGCCAATTGACACAGACCTATGGCTACACCTTC.

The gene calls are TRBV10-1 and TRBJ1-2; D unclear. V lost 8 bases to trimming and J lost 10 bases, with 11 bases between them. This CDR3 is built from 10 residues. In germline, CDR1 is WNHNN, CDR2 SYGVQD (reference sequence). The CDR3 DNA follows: TGCGCCAGCCCTCTGTCGGTCTACACCTTC. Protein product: CASPLSVYTF.

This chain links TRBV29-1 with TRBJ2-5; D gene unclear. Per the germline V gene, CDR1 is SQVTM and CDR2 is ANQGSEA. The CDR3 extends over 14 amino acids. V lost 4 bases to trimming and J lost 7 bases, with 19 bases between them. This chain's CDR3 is CSVGARAGSGTQYF. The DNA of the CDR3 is TGCAGCGTTGGGGCCCGGGCAGGCTCGGGGACCCAGTACTTC. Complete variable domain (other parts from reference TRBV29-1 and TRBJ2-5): SAVISQKPSRDICQRGTSLTIQCQVDSQVTMMFWYRQQPGQSLTLIATANQGSEATYESGFVIDKFPISRPNLTFSTLTVSNMSPEDSSIYLCSVGARAGSGTQYFGPGTRLLVL.

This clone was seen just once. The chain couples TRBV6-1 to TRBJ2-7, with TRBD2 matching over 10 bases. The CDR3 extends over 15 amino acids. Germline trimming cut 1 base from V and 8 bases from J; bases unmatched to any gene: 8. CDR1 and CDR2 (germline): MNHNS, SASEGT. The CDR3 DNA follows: TGTGCCAGCAGTGAAGAGGGCAGCGGGGGGGCCCAGCAGTACTTC. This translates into CASSEEGSGGAQQYF.

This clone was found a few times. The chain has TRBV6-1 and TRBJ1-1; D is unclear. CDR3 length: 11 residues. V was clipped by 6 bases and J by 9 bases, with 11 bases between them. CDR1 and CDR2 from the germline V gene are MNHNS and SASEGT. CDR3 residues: CASRDTGKAFF. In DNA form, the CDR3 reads TGTGCCAGCAGGGATACTGGGAAAGCTTTCTTT.

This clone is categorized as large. Here the CDR3 reads CASKRALTANQPQHF. In DNA, the CDR3 is TGTGCCAGCAAACGGGCCCTTACAGCCAATCAGCCCCAGCATTTT. J is TRBJ1-5 and V is TRBV27; unclear D gene. The germline V and J ends were trimmed by 7 bases and 3 bases, with 16 bases remaining between them. The CDR3 totals 15 residues. In germline, CDR1 is MNHEY, CDR2 SMNVEV (reference sequence).

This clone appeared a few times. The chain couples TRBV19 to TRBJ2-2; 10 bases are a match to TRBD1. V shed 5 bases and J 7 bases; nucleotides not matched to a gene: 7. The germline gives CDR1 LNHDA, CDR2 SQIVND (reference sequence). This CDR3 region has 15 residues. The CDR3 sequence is CASSLGQGSNGELFF. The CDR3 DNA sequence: TGTGCCAGTAGTTTGGGACAGGGGTCTAACGGGGAGCTGTTTTTT.

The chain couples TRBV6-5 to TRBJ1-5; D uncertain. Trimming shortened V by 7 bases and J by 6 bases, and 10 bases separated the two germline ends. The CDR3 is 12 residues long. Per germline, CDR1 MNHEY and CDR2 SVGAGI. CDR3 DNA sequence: TGTGCCAGCAACTTAGTTGGTCAGCCCCAGCATTTT. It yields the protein CASNLVGQPQHF.

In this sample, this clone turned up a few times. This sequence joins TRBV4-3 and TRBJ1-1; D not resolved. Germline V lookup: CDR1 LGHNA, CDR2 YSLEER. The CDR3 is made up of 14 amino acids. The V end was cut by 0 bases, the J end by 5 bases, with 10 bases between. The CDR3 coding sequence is TGCGCCAGCAGCCAAGAAGCGCTGAGGACTGAAGCTTTCTTT. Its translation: CASSQEALRTEAFF.

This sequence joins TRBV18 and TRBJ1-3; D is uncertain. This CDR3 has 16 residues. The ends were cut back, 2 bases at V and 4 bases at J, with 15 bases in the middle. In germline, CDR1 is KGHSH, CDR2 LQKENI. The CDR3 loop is CASSPGEISSGNTIYF. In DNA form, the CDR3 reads TGTGCCAGCTCACCAGGGGAAATCTCCTCCGGAAACACCATATATTTT.

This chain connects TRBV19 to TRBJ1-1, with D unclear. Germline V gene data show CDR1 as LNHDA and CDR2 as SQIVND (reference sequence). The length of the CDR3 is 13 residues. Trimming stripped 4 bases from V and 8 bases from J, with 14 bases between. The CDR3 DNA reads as TGTGCCAGTAGTACACGACAAGGTGGCGAAGCTTTCTTT. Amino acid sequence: CASSTRQGGEAFF. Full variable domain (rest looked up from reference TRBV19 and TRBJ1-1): DGGITQSPKYLFRKEGQNVTLSCEQNLNHDAMYWYRQDPGQGLRLIYYSQIVNDFQKGDIAEGYSVSREKKESFPLTVTSAQKNPTAFYLCASSTRQGGEAFFGQGTRLTVV.

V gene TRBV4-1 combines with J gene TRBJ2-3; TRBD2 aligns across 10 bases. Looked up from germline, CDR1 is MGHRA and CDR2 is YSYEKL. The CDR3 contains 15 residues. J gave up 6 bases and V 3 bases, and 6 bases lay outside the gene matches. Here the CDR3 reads CASSHPAGGPDTQYF. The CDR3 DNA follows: TGCGCCAGCAGCCATCCAGCGGGGGGGCCGGATACGCAGTATTTT.

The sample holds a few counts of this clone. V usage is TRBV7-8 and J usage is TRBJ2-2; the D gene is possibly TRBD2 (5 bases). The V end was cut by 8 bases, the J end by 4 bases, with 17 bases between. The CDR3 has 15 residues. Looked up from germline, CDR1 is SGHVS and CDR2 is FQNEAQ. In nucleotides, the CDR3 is TGTGCCAGCCAAGGGCTCTCCGGACTCACCGGGGAGCTGTTTTTT. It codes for CASQGLSGLTGELFF.